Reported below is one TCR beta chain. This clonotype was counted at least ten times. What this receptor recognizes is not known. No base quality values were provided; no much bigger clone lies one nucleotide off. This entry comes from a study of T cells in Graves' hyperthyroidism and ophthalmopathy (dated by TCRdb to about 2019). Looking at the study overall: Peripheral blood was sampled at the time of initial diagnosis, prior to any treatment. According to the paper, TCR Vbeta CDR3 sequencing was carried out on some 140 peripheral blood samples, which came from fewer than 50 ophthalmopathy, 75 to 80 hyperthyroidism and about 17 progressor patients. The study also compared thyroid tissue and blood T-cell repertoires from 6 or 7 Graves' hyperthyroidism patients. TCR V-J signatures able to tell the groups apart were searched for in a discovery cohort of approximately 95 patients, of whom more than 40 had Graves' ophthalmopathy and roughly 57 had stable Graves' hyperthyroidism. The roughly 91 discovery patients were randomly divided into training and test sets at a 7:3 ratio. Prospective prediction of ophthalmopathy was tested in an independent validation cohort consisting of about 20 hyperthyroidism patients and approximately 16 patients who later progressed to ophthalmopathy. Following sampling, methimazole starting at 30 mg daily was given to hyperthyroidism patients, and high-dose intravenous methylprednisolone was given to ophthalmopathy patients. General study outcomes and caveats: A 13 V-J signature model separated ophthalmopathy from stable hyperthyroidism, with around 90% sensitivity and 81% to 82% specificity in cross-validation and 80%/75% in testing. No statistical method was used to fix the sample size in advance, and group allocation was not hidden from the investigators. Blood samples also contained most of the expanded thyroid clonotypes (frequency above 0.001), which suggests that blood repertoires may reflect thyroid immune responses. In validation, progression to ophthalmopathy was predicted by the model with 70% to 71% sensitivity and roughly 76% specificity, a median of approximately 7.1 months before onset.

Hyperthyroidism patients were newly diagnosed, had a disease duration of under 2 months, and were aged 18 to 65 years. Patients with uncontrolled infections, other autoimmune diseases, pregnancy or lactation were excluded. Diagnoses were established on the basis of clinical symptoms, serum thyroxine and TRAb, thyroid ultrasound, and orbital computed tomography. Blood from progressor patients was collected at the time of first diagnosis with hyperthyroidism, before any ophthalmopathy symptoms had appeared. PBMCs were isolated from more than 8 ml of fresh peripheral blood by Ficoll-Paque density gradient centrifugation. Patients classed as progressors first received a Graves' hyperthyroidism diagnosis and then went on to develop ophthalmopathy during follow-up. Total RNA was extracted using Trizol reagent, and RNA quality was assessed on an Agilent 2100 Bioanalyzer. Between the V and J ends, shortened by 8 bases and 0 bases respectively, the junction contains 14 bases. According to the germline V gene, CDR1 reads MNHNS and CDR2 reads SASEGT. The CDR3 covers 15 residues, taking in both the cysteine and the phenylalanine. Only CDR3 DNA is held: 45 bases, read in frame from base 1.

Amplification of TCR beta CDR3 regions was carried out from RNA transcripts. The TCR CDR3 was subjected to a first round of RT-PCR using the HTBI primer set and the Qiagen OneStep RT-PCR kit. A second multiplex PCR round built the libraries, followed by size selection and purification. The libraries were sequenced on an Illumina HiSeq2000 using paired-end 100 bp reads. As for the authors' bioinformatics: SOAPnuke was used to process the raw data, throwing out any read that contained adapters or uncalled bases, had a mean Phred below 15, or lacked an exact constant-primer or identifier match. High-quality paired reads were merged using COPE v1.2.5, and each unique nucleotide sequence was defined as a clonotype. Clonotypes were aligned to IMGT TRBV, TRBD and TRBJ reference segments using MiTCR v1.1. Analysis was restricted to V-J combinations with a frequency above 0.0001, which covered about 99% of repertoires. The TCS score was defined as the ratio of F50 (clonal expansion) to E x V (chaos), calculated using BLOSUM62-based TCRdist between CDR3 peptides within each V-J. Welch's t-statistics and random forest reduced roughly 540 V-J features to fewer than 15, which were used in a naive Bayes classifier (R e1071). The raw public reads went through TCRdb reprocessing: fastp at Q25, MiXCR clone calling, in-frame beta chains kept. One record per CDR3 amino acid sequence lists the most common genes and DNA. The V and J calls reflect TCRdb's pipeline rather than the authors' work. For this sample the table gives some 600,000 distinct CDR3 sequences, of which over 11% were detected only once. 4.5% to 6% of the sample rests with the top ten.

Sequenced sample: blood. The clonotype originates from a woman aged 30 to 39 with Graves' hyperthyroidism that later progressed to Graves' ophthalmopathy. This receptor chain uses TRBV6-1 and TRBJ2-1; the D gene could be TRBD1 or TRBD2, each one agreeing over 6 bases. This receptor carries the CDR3 CASDRGRSSYNEQFF. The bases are TGTGCCAGCGATCGGGGGCGAAGCTCCTACAATGAGCAGTTCTTC.